The 24 T cell receptor beta chains in this list originate from one sample, sequenced in a study of shared T cell receptors in the human thymus. This table comes from immunoSEQ multiplex PCR, and its TCRdb copy is limited to in-frame clones, with some not included. The sample shows hundreds of thousands of clones, approximately 80% of them seen only once. This sample was also put to use in a study of human thymus T cells.

Input material: thymocytes. Source of these receptors: a boy under two years old with a congenital heart defect.

This clone appeared a few times. V usage is TRBV6-1 and J usage is TRBJ2-7; 9 bases map to TRBD1. CDR3 length: 14 residues. Trimming removed 5 bases from V and 4 bases from J; junction bases left unmatched: 6. Germline V gene sequence: CDR1 MNHNS, CDR2 SASEGT. The CDR3 loop is CASSLFGTGYEQYF. The CDR3 DNA follows: TGTGCCAGCAGTCTTTTCGGGACAGGGTACGAGCAGTACTTC.

This clone was found a few times. The chain joins TRBV4-3 to TRBJ2-5, with 8 bases fitting TRBD2. The germline V gene has CDR1 LGHNA and CDR2 YSLEER. This CDR3 contains 15 residues. J lost 5 bases, V lost 2 bases, and 7 bases had no gene match. The CDR3: CASSQTGLAAETQYF. The CDR3 region has the DNA TGCGCCAGCAGCCAAACCGGACTAGCAGCGGAGACCCAGTACTTC.

The gene calls are TRBV11-3 and TRBJ2-1, with 14 bases that match TRBD2. After removal of 5 bases from V and 1 base from J, the junction contained 13 bases not matched to a gene. The CDR3 loop spans 20 amino acids. Germline V gene lookup returns CDR1 SGHNT and CDR2 YENEEA. CDR3 DNA sequence: TGTGCCAGCAGCCCTACACCCGGGACTAGCGGGAGTTTTTCCTACAATGAGCAGTTCTTC. Translating gives CASSPTPGTSGSFSYNEQFF.

The gene calls are TRBV27 and TRBJ2-3; 14 bases match TRBD2. J lost 6 bases, V lost 5 bases, and 16 bases had no gene match. CDR1 and CDR2 (germline): MNHEY, SMNVEV (reference sequence). The CDR3 contains 19 residues. CDR3 residues: CASSPRKRTSGRLRDTQYF. The CDR3 DNA is TGTGCCAGCAGTCCTAGGAAGCGGACTAGCGGGAGGCTCAGGGATACGCAGTATTTT.

The V call is TRBV18, the J call TRBJ2-2, with 9 bases identical to TRBD1. The germline CDR1 and CDR2 sequences are KGHSH and LQKENI. This CDR3 has 15 residues. V lost 2 bases to trimming and J lost 6 bases; unmatched junction nucleotides: 4. CDR3 residues: CASSPSDRGAGELFF. CDR3 DNA: TGTGCCAGCTCACCATCGGACAGGGGTGCCGGGGAGCTGTTTTTT.

The rearrangement links TRBV2 to TRBJ2-1; possibly TRBD2 for D (7 bases). V lost 2 bases to trimming and J lost 7 bases, with 18 bases between them. Germline CDR1 is SNHLY and CDR2 is FYNNEI. The CDR3 has 16 residues. The chain's CDR3 is CASSESIQGGLNEQFF. The CDR3 DNA sequence: TGTGCCAGCAGTGAAAGTATACAGGGAGGGTTGAATGAGCAGTTCTTC.

The sample holds a few counts of this clone. The chain has TRBV4-2 and TRBJ1-3, with D possibly TRBD1 on 5 matching bases. Germline V gene lookup returns CDR1 LGHNA and CDR2 YNFKEQ. V dropped 2 bases and J dropped 0 bases, with 14 bases sitting between them. The CDR3 consists of 17 residues. The CDR3 is CASSQKPTGPSGNTIYF. In DNA, the CDR3 is TGTGCCAGCAGCCAAAAACCTACAGGCCCCTCTGGAAACACCATATATTTT.

This rearrangement joins TRBV5-4 to TRBJ2-7; the match to TRBD1 covers 9 bases. V lost 5 bases and J lost 6; bases outside the gene matches: 12. The germline V gene encodes CDR1 SGHNT and CDR2 YYREEE (reference sequence). The CDR3 contains 15 residues. CDR3 coding DNA: TGTGCCAGCAGGGGGACAGGGACAGCGGACCTCGAGCAGTACTTC. Translation: CASRGTGTADLEQYF.

This chain links TRBV28 with TRBJ1-4; D is unresolved. V was clipped by 5 bases and J by 6 bases, with 16 bases between them. CDR1 and CDR2 from the germline V gene are MDHEN and SYDVKM. This CDR3 is built from 15 residues. The CDR3 spells CASSKFGRLDEKLFF. The CDR3 DNA is TGTGCCAGCAGTAAGTTCGGCAGGCTGGATGAAAAACTGTTTTTT. Full variable domain (rest looked up from reference TRBV28 and TRBJ1-4): DVKVTQSSRYLVKRTGEKVFLECVQDMDHENMFWYRQDPGLGLRLIYFSYDVKMKEKGDIPEGYSVSREKKERFSLILESASTNQTSMYLCASSKFGRLDEKLFFGSGTQLSVL.

This rearrangement joins TRBV27 to TRBJ2-1, with 15 bases fitting TRBD2. The germline gives CDR1 MNHEY, CDR2 SMNVEV (reference sequence). With V trimmed by 5 bases and J by 5 bases, 13 bases remained unmatched. This CDR3 comprises 19 residues. DNA for the CDR3: TGTGCCAGCAGTGGATCCGGACTAGCGGGAGGGCCGGTAGACAATGAGCAGTTCTTC. Translating gives CASSGSGLAGGPVDNEQFF.

This clone was counted a few times. CDR3 loop: CASSQDEFPGGSPYNEQFF. As DNA, the CDR3 is TGCGCCAGCAGCCAAGACGAGTTTCCCGGCGGGAGCCCCTACAATGAGCAGTTCTTC. The gene calls are TRBV4-3 and TRBJ2-1; 7 bases align to TRBD2. J gave up 2 bases and V 0 bases, and 13 bases lay outside the gene matches. Per germline, CDR1 LGHNA and CDR2 YSLEER. This CDR3 is built from 19 residues.

CDR3: CASSMEGLAEYNEQFF. The CDR3 DNA sequence: TGTGCCAGCAGCATGGAGGGACTGGCGGAATACAATGAGCAGTTCTTC. The chain links TRBV5-5 to TRBJ2-1, with a weak D call TRBD2 (6 bases). V was pared by 4 bases and J by 4 bases, with 18 bases between. The length of the CDR3 is 16 residues. Germline CDR1 and CDR2: SGHKS and YYEKEE (reference sequence).

The V call is TRBV14, the J call TRBJ2-7; possible D gene TRBD1, 6 bases. This CDR3 is built from 16 residues. V lost 6 bases and J 2 bases, leaving 20 bases between the germline ends. Germline loops: CDR1 SGHDN, CDR2 FVKESK. The CDR3 reads CASSRNEATGTYEQYF. The DNA for the CDR3 is TGTGCCAGCAGTCGAAACGAGGCTACAGGGACCTACGAGCAGTACTTC.

The chain joins TRBV2 to TRBJ1-2, with D uncertain. Germline assignment: CDR1 SNHLY and CDR2 FYNNEI. The CDR3 covers 13 residues. Trimming removed 7 bases from V and 7 bases from J, with 16 bases in between. Here the CDR3 reads CASTRPIHRGYTF. In DNA form, the CDR3 reads TGTGCCAGCACGCGGCCCATACACCGTGGCTACACCTTC.

The chain has TRBV14 and TRBJ2-7, with TRBD2 identical over 11 bases. Per the germline V gene, CDR1 is SGHDN and CDR2 is FVKESK. The CDR3 consists of 18 residues. V dropped 0 bases and J dropped 2; count of bases not matched to a gene: 9. CDR3 sequence (DNA): TGTGCCAGCAGCCAAGATTCGCACGTTAGCGGGAGGGCCTACGAGCAGTACTTC. Protein product: CASSQDSHVSGRAYEQYF. Based on the CDR3 plus reference TRBV14 and TRBJ2-7, the full variable domain is EAGVTQFPSHSVIEKGQTVTLRCDPISGHDNLYWYRRVMGKEIKFLLHFVKESKQDESGMPNNRFLAERTGGTYSTLKVQPAELEDSGVYFCASSQDSHVSGRAYEQYFGPGTRLTVT.

The CDR3 nucleotides are TGCGCCAGCAGCCAAGGCCCTCCGGGACTAGCGGGAGAAGGCTCCTACGAGCAGTACTTC. Protein sequence: CASSQGPPGLAGEGSYEQYF. The rearrangement uses TRBV4-1 and TRBJ2-7; TRBD2 matches 14 bases. The V segment lost 1 base and the J segment 0 bases; nucleotides outside the gene matches: 11. Per the germline V gene, CDR1 is MGHRA and CDR2 is YSYEKL. The CDR3 has 20 residues.

This clone has only a few counts. This chain connects TRBV5-1 to TRBJ1-1; D is perhaps TRBD1 (6 bases). Germline CDR1 SGHRS, CDR2 YFSETQ. This CDR3 spans 14 amino acids. Trimming stripped 3 bases from V and 4 bases from J, with 13 bases between. CDR3 in DNA: TGCGCCAGCAGCTCAGGGGTATTGCGCACTGAAGCTTTCTTT. This codes for CASSSGVLRTEAFF.

The gene calls are TRBV27 and TRBJ1-5; the D gene is possibly TRBD1 (6 bases). The CDR3 is 16 amino acids. Germline values: CDR1 MNHEY, CDR2 SMNVEV (reference sequence). Between the trimmed V and J ends, which lost 6 bases and 2 bases, there was a span of 17 bases. The CDR3 sequence is CASSLPQGRGNQPQHF. The CDR3 DNA reads as TGTGCCAGCAGCTTGCCCCAGGGGAGAGGCAATCAGCCCCAGCATTTT.

CDR3 in amino acids: CASRPDFPVESNEKLFF. In DNA form, the CDR3 reads TGTGCCAGCAGGCCCGATTTCCCCGTGGAGTCCAATGAAAAACTGTTTTTT. The V call is TRBV27, the J call TRBJ1-4, with D unclear. The CDR3 covers 17 residues. V was cut by 6 bases and J by 5 bases, with 22 bases left in between. CDR1 and CDR2 (germline): MNHEY, SMNVEV (reference sequence).

Comment on this clone: In the same sample, other DNA sequences code for this CDR3. The rearrangement uses TRBV6-1 and TRBJ2-7; a possible D gene is TRBD1 (6 bases). The CDR3 extends over 14 amino acids. CDR1 is MNHNS, CDR2 SASEGT, per germline. Trimming cost V 6 bases and J 4 bases, with 16 bases left between them. The CDR3 DNA follows: TGTGCCAGCAGCGTCCCGGGACACCTTTACGAGCAGTACTTC. Its translation is CASSVPGHLYEQYF.

V and J are TRBV4-3 and TRBJ2-1, with TRBD2 as a possible D gene (6 bases). V shed 3 bases and J shed 11 bases, with 20 bases lying between them. Germline V gene lookup returns CDR1 LGHNA and CDR2 YSLEER. There are 15 residues in the CDR3. The CDR3: CASSQEGTALGKQFF. The CDR3 nucleotides are TGCGCCAGCAGCCAGGAAGGGACTGCACTAGGGAAGCAGTTCTTC.

V and J are TRBV2 and TRBJ2-5, with D possibly being TRBD2 (6 bases). Matching the DNA end better, TRBJ2-7 makes the J call doubtful. From germline, CDR1 is SNHLY and CDR2 FYNNEI. The CDR3 is 17 residues long. Written as DNA, the CDR3 is TGTGCCAGCAGTGAAGAGGGTAGCGGAGTTGACTCCTACGAGCAGTACTTC. Translating gives CASSEEGSGVDSYEQYF.

Only a few counts were recorded for this clone. The rearrangement links TRBV19 to TRBJ1-1, with D unresolved. Deletions cut 3 bases from V and 5 bases from J, with 19 bases between. The V gene's germline CDR1 is LNHDA and CDR2 SQIVND (reference sequence). CDR3 size: 16 residues. The CDR3 region is CASSIGSTFKETEAFF. The DNA of the CDR3 is TGTGCCAGTAGTATCGGGAGCACCTTCAAGGAAACTGAAGCTTTCTTT.

The rearrangement links TRBV9 to TRBJ1-2, with 8 bases that match TRBD1. There are 16 residues in the CDR3. Germline values: CDR1 SGDLS, CDR2 YYNGEE. The CDR3: CDTSGAGGPRDYGYTF. CDR3 DNA: TGTGACACGTCTGGGGCAGGGGGCCCGAGGGACTATGGCTACACCTTC.